The 26 T cell receptor beta chains below were found in one sample sequenced in a study of T cells in women clearing cervical HPV infection. The data were produced by immunoSEQ multiplex PCR, yet TCRdb's version contains in-frame clones alone and is incomplete. This sample's clone table lists tens of thousands of clones. Sequencing used blood buffy coat. The receptors were gathered from a woman aged 18 to 75 with a cervical HPV16 infection that either progressed to CIN3+ or cleared (not recorded which).

Concerning this clone: The read gets to within 3 residues of the CDR3 end, and the germline J gene fills in the rest. V gene TRBV18 combines with J gene TRBJ2-2; TRBD1 agrees at 7 bases. This CDR3 has 13 amino acids. Per the germline V gene, CDR1 is KGHSH and CDR2 is LQKENI. Here the CDR3 reads CASSPDRDSPLFF. CDR3 bases read: TGTGCCAGCTCACCAGACAGGGATTCACCG.

With respect to this clone: The read is 3 residues too short to cover the CDR3 end, so that end is filled in from the germline J gene. This rearrangement joins TRBV11-2 to TRBJ2-1; D perhaps matches TRBD1 (5 bases). V was trimmed by 0 bases and J by 6 bases, leaving 9 bases between them. From germline, CDR1 is SGHAT and CDR2 FQNNGV. The CDR3 totals 14 residues. The CDR3 loop reads CASSLEGVINEQFF. Incomplete CDR3 DNA: TGTGCCAGCAGCTTAGAAGGGGTTATCAATGAG.

In regard to this clone: Sequencing ends 3 residues short of the CDR3 end; the germline J gene provides the rest. The V gene is TRBV7-3, the J gene TRBJ1-5; D call uncertain. This CDR3 is built from 16 residues. Trimming left V 2 bases short and J 0 bases short, with 11 bases between. Germline CDR1 reads SGHTA; CDR2 reads FQGTGA. The CDR3 is CASSLGPRYSNQPQHF. CDR3 DNA (partial): TGTGCCAGCAGCTTAGGGCCACGATATAGCAATCAGCCC.

Notes on this clone: The CDR3 end falls 3 residues outside the read, so it is completed with the germline J gene. This rearrangement joins TRBV7-9 to TRBJ2-1; 10 bases are a match to TRBD2. The germline V gene encodes CDR1 SEHNR and CDR2 FQNEAQ (reference sequence). The CDR3 totals 15 residues. Unmatched junction bases numbered 7, after V lost 2 bases and J lost 9 bases. This chain's CDR3 is CASSLKAGGVGEQFF. The sequenced CDR3 bases are TGTGCCAGCAGCTTAAAAGCGGGAGGGGTAGGTGAG. The whole variable domain, filled in from reference TRBV7-9 and TRBJ2-1, reads DTGVSQNPRHKITKRGQNVTFRCDPISEHNRLYWYRQTLGQGPEFLTYFQNEAQLEKSRLLSDRFSAERPKGSFSTLEIQRTEQGDSAMYLCASSLKAGGVGEQFFGPGTRLTVL.

A note on this clone: From the germline J gene comes the end of the CDR3, since the read stops 3 residues before it. The V and J genes are TRBV20-1 and TRBJ1-5, with 9 bases aligning to TRBD1. Losses at the gene ends were 1 base for V and 5 bases for J; bases not matched to a gene: 6. In germline, CDR1 is DFQATT, CDR2 SNEGSKA (reference sequence). The CDR3 covers 15 residues. The CDR3 DNA, read in part, is TGCAGTGCTAGAGCACCGGGACAGGGCTATCAGCCC. It translates to CSARAPGQGYQP. The complete CDR3 sequence is CSARAPGQGYQPQHF.

A word on this clone: The CDR3 end falls 3 residues outside the read, so it is completed with the germline J gene. V is TRBV20-1 and J is TRBJ1-4; D is unclear. Germline CDR1 and CDR2: DFQATT and SNEGSKA (reference sequence). The CDR3 extends over 15 amino acids. V shed 1 base and J shed 5 bases, with 14 bases lying between them. The part of the CDR3 DNA that was read is TGCAGTGCTAGAGCCCCAGGAAGTAAAAATGAAAAA. Protein sequence: CSARAPGSKNEK. The complete CDR3 sequence is CSARAPGSKNEKLFF.

Details on this clone: Sequencing ends 3 residues short of the CDR3 end; the germline J gene provides the rest. The V and J genes are TRBV5-1 and TRBJ1-3; 9 positions match TRBD1. The V gene end was trimmed by 0 bases and the J gene end by 8 bases; junction bases not matched to a gene: 3. This CDR3 spans 14 amino acids. CDR1 SGHRS and CDR2 YFSETQ come from the germline V gene. The sequenced CDR3 bases are TGCGCCAGCAGCTTGGGGGACAGGGTGGACACC. Protein sequence: CASSLGDRVDT. The CDR3, in full, reads CASSLGDRVDTIYF.

In the case of this clone: Read data end 3 residues before the CDR3 end; the end is taken from the germline J gene. The gene calls are TRBV7-9 and TRBJ2-3; D not certain. The germline gives CDR1 SEHNR, CDR2 FQNEAQ (reference sequence). The CDR3 length is 14 residues. CDR3 bases read: TGTGCCAGCAGCTTTGTGGATAGCAATCAGCCG. Protein sequence: CASSFVDSNQP. The CDR3 as a whole reads CASSFVDSNQPQYF. The full variable domain, rest sourced from reference TRBV7-9 and TRBJ2-3, is DTGVSQNPRHKITKRGQNVTFRCDPISEHNRLYWYRQTLGQGPEFLTYFQNEAQLEKSRLLSDRFSAERPKGSFSTLEIQRTEQGDSAMYLCASSFVDSNQPQYFGPGTRLTVL.

Comments on this clone: The CDR3 extends 3 residues past the end of the read, so its final part is completed from the germline J gene. V and J are TRBV20-1 and TRBJ2-7; D is perhaps TRBD1 (5 bases). With 0 bases removed from V and 5 bases from J, the gap between germline ends came to 14 bases. The CDR3 is 14 amino acids. The germline V gene has CDR1 DFQATT and CDR2 SNEGSKA (reference sequence). The CDR3 reads CSARDWGLSDEQYF. Incomplete CDR3 DNA: TGCAGTGCTAGAGATTGGGGCCTATCGGACGAG.

On this clone: The read ends 3 residues shy of where the CDR3 ends; the end is completed using the germline J gene. V is TRBV19 and J is TRBJ1-1; 10 nucleotides line up with TRBD1. This CDR3 has 15 amino acids. CDR1 is LNHDA, CDR2 SQIVND, per germline (reference sequence). Trimming at V came to 5 bases and at J to 5 bases, leaving 8 bases not matched to a gene. CDR3 DNA (partial): TGTGCCAGTAGTCTCTCGACAGGGGGCTATACTGAA. Protein product: CASSLSTGGYTE. The CDR3 reads in full as CASSLSTGGYTEAFF.

The CDR3 loop reads CASTSVGQNLNTEAFF. The sequenced part of the CDR3 DNA is TGTGCCAGCACCTCGGTCGGACAGAACTTGAACACTGAA. The chain joins TRBV9 to TRBJ1-1; TRBD1 might be the D (6 bases). The CDR3 goes on 3 residues after the read ends, and that part is filled in from the germline J gene. CDR3 length: 16 amino acids. The V and J ends lost 6 bases and 0 bases respectively, with 18 bases between them. The germline V gene encodes CDR1 SGDLS and CDR2 YYNGEE.

Comments on this clone: The read is 3 residues too short to cover the CDR3 end, so that end is filled in from the germline J gene. The chain is built from TRBV30 and TRBJ2-4; the match to TRBD1 covers 7 bases. Germline V lookup: CDR1 GTSNPN, CDR2 SVGIG (reference sequence). The CDR3 is 15 amino acids. CDR3 loop: CAFRTGIGANYGQYF. The covered CDR3 bases are TGTGCCTTTAGGACAGGAATAGGTGCTAACTATGGT.

A note on this clone: The read ends 3 residues before the CDR3 terminus; that terminus is restored from the germline J gene. The rearrangement links TRBV7-8 to TRBJ2-2, with TRBD1 as a possible D gene (6 bases). The CDR3 consists of 15 residues. Germline assignment: CDR1 SGHVS and CDR2 FQNEAQ. The CDR3 bases that were read are TGTGCCAGCAGGCCGGCCCTACAGGGCGGTTCACCG. Translated: CASRPALQGGSP. The whole CDR3 region reads CASRPALQGGSPLFF.

Remarks on this clone: The read terminates 3 residues before the CDR3 end, so the remaining end is supplied by the germline J gene. The V gene is TRBV19, the J gene TRBJ1-4; D unclear. CDR3 size: 11 residues. The germline CDR1 and CDR2 sequences are LNHDA and SQIVND (reference sequence). Partial CDR3 DNA: TGTGCCAGTAGTATTGGAGCGGAA. Its protein is CASSIGAE. In full, the CDR3 reads CASSIGAELFF.

In regard to this clone: The read ends 3 residues shy of where the CDR3 ends; the end is completed using the germline J gene. The chain uses TRBV5-1 and TRBJ2-2; 8 bases line up with TRBD1. Germline V gives CDR1 SGHRS, CDR2 YFSETQ. The length of the CDR3 is 17 residues. J gave up 3 bases and V 6 bases, and 13 bases lay outside the gene matches. The chain's CDR3 is CASTSPPTGGYTGELFF. The sequenced CDR3 bases are TGCGCCAGCACGAGTCCCCCCACAGGGGGATACACCGGGGAG.

A remark on this clone: Read sequence stops 3 residues before the CDR3 end, and the germline J gene provides the missing end. This chain uses TRBV7-3 with TRBJ1-5, with unresolved D. The germline CDR1 and CDR2 sequences are SGHTA and FQGTGA. V was trimmed by 2 bases and J by 2 bases, leaving 4 bases between them. The CDR3 is 13 residues long. The CDR3 is CASSLSGNQPQHF. Incomplete CDR3 DNA: TGTGCCAGCAGCTTATCCGGCAATCAGCCC. The full variable domain, in which reference TRBV7-3 and TRBJ1-5 provide the parts outside the CDR3, is GAGVSQTPSNKVTEKGKYVELRCDPISGHTALYWYRQSLGQGPEFLIYFQGTGAADDSGLPNDRFFAVRPEGSVSTLKIQRTERGDSAVYLCASSLSGNQPQHFGDGTRLSIL.

Notes on this clone: The CDR3 end lies 3 residues beyond the end of the read and is filled in from the germline J gene. J is TRBJ2-7 and V is TRBV12-5; 8 nucleotides line up with TRBD1. Losses at the gene ends were 3 bases for V and 3 bases for J; bases not matched to a gene: 13. This CDR3 comprises 17 residues. Germline V gene lookup returns CDR1 LGHNT and CDR2 FRNRAP. CDR3 DNA (partial): TGTGCTAGTGGTTTCCAAACCAATCCCGACAGGGGCTACGAG. This gives the protein CASGFQTNPDRGYE. The CDR3, in full, reads CASGFQTNPDRGYEQYF.

A remark on this clone: The read is 3 residues too short to cover the CDR3 end, so that end is filled in from the germline J gene. The chain couples TRBV14 to TRBJ1-2, with D tentatively TRBD1 (5 bases). With 1 base removed from V and 6 bases from J, the gap between germline ends came to 12 bases. This CDR3 has 14 amino acids. From germline, CDR1 is SGHDN and CDR2 FVKESK. The sequenced CDR3 bases are TGTGCCAGCAGCCAAGGGGCGGGGGTAAATGGC. This sequence encodes CASSQGAGVNG. The full CDR3 reads CASSQGAGVNGYTF.

A remark on this clone: The read gets to within 3 residues of the CDR3 end, and the germline J gene fills in the rest. V and J are TRBV7-7 and TRBJ2-5; 12 positions match TRBD2. The V segment lost 1 base and the J segment 5 bases; nucleotides outside the gene matches: 11. Germline V CDR1 and CDR2: SSHAT, FNYEAQ (reference sequence). The CDR3 has 18 residues. Incomplete CDR3 DNA: TGTGCCAGCAGCTTAGTGCTAGCGGGAGGGCCGAGCGGTGAGACC. It translates to CASSLVLAGGPSGET. The whole CDR3 reads CASSLVLAGGPSGETQYF.

Note on this clone: The read ends 3 residues shy of where the CDR3 ends; the end is completed using the germline J gene. The rearrangement uses TRBV14 and TRBJ2-7; 10 bases agree with TRBD2. The CDR3 has 14 amino acids. The trim removed 9 bases at V and 1 base at J, leaving 6 bases unmatched. Per the germline V gene, CDR1 is SGHDN and CDR2 is FVKESK. The CDR3 DNA, read in part, is TGTGCCAGTGCGTGGACTAGCGGATCCTACGAG. Translating it yields CASAWTSGSYE. In full, the CDR3 reads CASAWTSGSYEQYF.

As to this clone: The sequenced fragment ends 3 residues before the CDR3 boundary, so the rest is inferred from the germline J gene. The J gene is TRBJ1-4, the V gene TRBV5-1; the D is unclear. There are 14 residues in the CDR3. Trimming removed 0 bases from V and 5 bases from J, with 8 bases in between. Germline assignment: CDR1 SGHRS and CDR2 YFSETQ. The covered CDR3 bases are TGCGCCAGCAGCTTGGGTAAAGGGAATGAAAAA. It translates to CASSLGKGNEK. The entire CDR3 is CASSLGKGNEKLFF.

This CDR3 reads CASSLDPGGNTEAFF. CDR3 DNA, as far as it was read: TGTGCCAGCTCACTCGACCCAGGGGGGAACACTGAA. The V call is TRBV18, the J call TRBJ1-1, with 7 nucleotides matching TRBD1. The read falls 3 residues short of the CDR3 end, and the missing part is taken from the germline J gene. Trimming removed 4 bases from V and 1 base from J; junction bases left unmatched: 6. From germline, CDR1 is KGHSH and CDR2 LQKENI. There are 15 residues in the CDR3.

As regards this clone: With the read ending 3 residues before the CDR3 end, the germline J gene is used to fill in that end. This chain joins TRBV28 and TRBJ2-3; D might be TRBD1 (5 bases). The V gene lost 11 bases and the J gene lost 5 bases, with 8 bases spanning the gap. This CDR3 is built from 10 residues. CDR1 is MDHEN, CDR2 SYDVKM, per germline. This chain's CDR3 is CASGRDTQYF. The CDR3 DNA, read in part, is TGTGCCTCAGGGCGAGATACG.

The sequenced part of the CDR3 DNA is TGTGCCAGTAGTATAGACGGGACATCAAGGAATTCACCA. Protein sequence: CASSIDGTSRNSP. The CDR3, in full, reads CASSIDGTSRNSPLFF. The chain recombines TRBV19 with TRBJ1-4, with D perhaps TRBD1 (6 bases). The sequenced fragment ends 3 residues before the CDR3 boundary, so the rest is inferred from the germline J gene. Germline V gene sequence: CDR1 LNHDA, CDR2 SQIVND (reference sequence). The CDR3 contains 16 residues.

The CDR3 bases that were read are TGTGCCAGCAGCTTAGCGTTACAACTAGCGGGAGGAAACGAG. Its translation is CASSLALQLAGGNE. The full CDR3 is CASSLALQLAGGNEQYF. This chain uses TRBV7-6 with TRBJ2-7; TRBD2 aligns across 12 bases. The CDR3 extends 3 residues past the end of the read, so its final part is completed from the germline J gene. Germline CDR1 reads SGHVS; CDR2 reads FNYEAQ. The CDR3 covers 17 residues. With V trimmed by 0 bases and J by 5 bases, 8 bases remained unmatched.

The CDR3 region is CASSAQGSGSPLHF. The CDR3 DNA, read in part, is TGTGCCAGCAGCGCACAGGGTTCGGGATCACCC. The chain joins TRBV11-2 to TRBJ1-6; D may be TRBD1 (6 bases). The read finishes 3 residues shy of the CDR3 end, and the germline J gene is used to complete it. V shed 5 bases and J shed 10 bases, with 15 bases lying between them. The CDR3 totals 14 residues. The germline gives CDR1 SGHAT, CDR2 FQNNGV.